What follows are 10 T cell receptor beta chains derived from one specimen sequenced in a study of blood T cell repertoires in COVID-19. Libraries were prepared by immunoSEQ multiplex PCR; TCRdb keeps only in-frame clonotypes and omits some of them. The repertoire holds 75,000 to 100,000 clones, with approximately 86% as singletons. Sequenced input: peripheral blood. The source of these receptors is an older man with acute or convalescent COVID-19.

This chain uses TRBV21-1 with TRBJ1-2. TRBV21-1 is classified as a pseudogene. The CDR3 is made up of 13 amino acids. The DNA of the CDR3 is TGTGCCAGCAGCAAAATTCGGGTTGATGGCTACACCTTC. Its protein is CASSKIRVDGYTF.

Of note for this clone: Within the sample, other DNA sequences also encode this same CDR3. The chain has TRBV6-2 or TRBV6-3 and TRBJ1-5; no clear D gene. The V gene's germline CDR1 is MNHEY and CDR2 SVGEGT. Trimming removed 0 bases at V and 0 bases at J, with 3 bases between. The length of the CDR3 is 14 residues. This chain's CDR3 is CASSYSYSNQPQHF. In DNA, the CDR3 is TGTGCCAGCAGTTACTCTTATAGCAATCAGCCCCAGCATTTT.

The count of this clone is one. V gene TRBV6-2 or TRBV6-3 combines with J gene TRBJ2-4; 7 bases fit TRBD2. CDR1 and CDR2 from the germline V gene are MNHEY and SVGEGT. Unmatched junction bases numbered 17, after V lost 0 bases and J lost 6 bases. This CDR3 is 19 amino acids long. CDR3: CASSYSSDAGALRRNIQYF. DNA for the CDR3: TGTGCCAGCAGTTACTCGAGCGATGCGGGAGCGCTCAGGAGAAACATTCAGTACTTC.

This rearrangement joins TRBV7-6 to TRBJ2-3; 15 bases align to TRBD2. The CDR3 has 15 residues. J was trimmed by 10 bases and V by 1 base; bases with no gene match: 3. Germline V gene sequence: CDR1 SGHVS, CDR2 FNYEAQ. CDR3 loop: CASSLGTSGRAPQYF. CDR3 DNA: TGTGCCAGCAGCTTAGGGACTAGCGGGAGGGCCCCGCAGTATTTT.

This chain connects TRBV6-2 or TRBV6-3 to TRBJ2-7, with 8 bases that match TRBD1. V shed 2 bases, J shed 2 bases, and the junction held 11 bases outside the gene matches. This CDR3 is built from 17 residues. Germline V CDR1 and CDR2: MNHEY, SVGEGT. CDR3 coding DNA: TGTGCCAGCAGTTACACGCTGGACAGGGCCTCTGCCTACGAGCAGTACTTC. Translation: CASSYTLDRASAYEQYF.

The chain employs TRBV11-2 and TRBJ2-6; D is perhaps TRBD2 (5 bases). The V gene's germline CDR1 is SGHAT and CDR2 FQNNGV. The CDR3 runs 14 residues. V shed 4 bases and J shed 4 bases, with 8 bases lying between them. DNA for the CDR3: TGTGCCAGCAGCTCTACTAGAGGGGCCAACGTCCTGACTTTC. It encodes CASSSTRGANVLTF.

The count of this clone is one. The rearrangement uses TRBV5-1 and TRBJ2-1; 9 nucleotides align to TRBD2. With V trimmed by 4 bases and J by 5 bases, 7 bases remained unmatched. The CDR3 length is 15 residues. Per the germline V gene, CDR1 is SGHRS and CDR2 is YFSETQ. Here the CDR3 reads CASSSGTSINNEQFF. The CDR3 bases are TGCGCCAGCAGCAGCGGGACTAGCATTAACAATGAGCAGTTCTTC.

The V call is TRBV9, the J call TRBJ2-5; 9 positions agree with TRBD2. Per germline, CDR1 SGDLS and CDR2 YYNGEE. Trimming at V came to 3 bases and at J to 0 bases, leaving 9 bases not matched to a gene. The CDR3 has 17 residues. The CDR3 DNA follows: TGTGCCAGCAGCGCCTACGGGACTAGCAGTTACCAAGAGACCCAGTACTTC. It encodes CASSAYGTSSYQETQYF.

The table lists this clone with a few counts. The chain combines TRBV9 with TRBJ2-5; D may be TRBD1 (6 bases). This CDR3 contains 15 residues. Germline V gene sequence: CDR1 SGDLS, CDR2 YYNGEE. Trimming stripped 0 bases from V and 7 bases from J, with 16 bases between. The CDR3 coding sequence is TGTGCCAGCAGCGTAGACCCCGGACAGTCAAGGACCCAGTACTTC. It codes for CASSVDPGQSRTQYF.

V and J are TRBV28 and TRBJ1-4; 7 bases match TRBD1. Germline V gene sequence: CDR1 MDHEN, CDR2 SYDVKM. Trimming removed 5 bases from V and 3 bases from J; junction bases left unmatched: 6. The CDR3 runs 15 residues. CDR3 nucleotides: TGTGCCAGCAGTGGGGTCCAGGGGGCTAATGAAAAACTGTTTTTT. Translation: CASSGVQGANEKLFF.